The T cell receptor (beta chain) described here comes from a study of spatial heterogeneity in lung cancer. Study-wide background: Raw reads showed each unique TCR and UMI combination turning up more than ten times on average.

The sample's time point: blood at routine non-recurrence follow-up after resection. Extraction of whole RNA from tumor, nontumor lung or frozen PBMC preceded unsorted sequencing. V lost 2 bases and J 5 bases, leaving 13 bases between the germline ends. The CDR3 is 14 residues long. Per the germline V gene, CDR1 is DFQATT and CDR2 is SNEGSKA (reference sequence). TCRdb re-analysed the 5' RACE reads in MiXCR, keeping a single row per CDR3 protein. The table lists over 85,000 distinct CDR3 sequences, 15% to 20% of them singletons, with 20% to 25% in the top ten. This TCR came from a male donor with early-stage non-small cell lung cancer. This sequence joins TRBV20-1 and TRBJ2-1; D is possibly TRBD2 (7 bases). The sample was PBMCs, taken at follow-up. In DNA, the CDR3 is TGCAGTGCTAGACGCGGGGGCGCGGACAATGAGCAGTTCTTC. Amino acid sequence: CSARRGGADNEQFF.